This T cell receptor (beta chain) comes out of a study of T cell responses to AZD1222 COVID-19 vaccine. Study-wide context: Timing groups of about 4 and about 12 weeks for second doses were pooled.

Germline CDR1 reads LNHDA; CDR2 reads SQIVND (reference sequence). There are 15 residues in the CDR3. V lost 6 bases and J lost 5; bases outside the gene matches: 5. TCRdb's copy holds only in-frame clones and misses some; the assay was immunoSEQ multiplex PCR. Of roughly 70,000 clones in the sample, around 82% were seen once. This receptor was taken from an adult in good health. The sample consisted of peripheral blood, taken on day 0 of AZD1222 vaccination. The V and J genes are TRBV19 and TRBJ2-2; 11 bases line up with TRBD2. The CDR3 loop reads CASSQTSGETGELFF. The CDR3 DNA is TGTGCCAGTAGCCAGACTAGCGGGGAGACCGGGGAGCTGTTTTTT.